This T cell receptor beta chain was obtained from a study of T cells in Graves' hyperthyroidism and ophthalmopathy (dated by TCRdb to about 2019). For context, the study as a whole: Peripheral blood was sampled at the time of initial diagnosis, prior to any treatment. TCR Vbeta CDR3 sequencing of 120 to 150 peripheral blood samples (43 ophthalmopathy, around 80 hyperthyroidism and approximately 17 progressor patients) is reported in the paper. Thyroid tissue and blood T-cell repertoires from six or seven Graves' hyperthyroidism patients were also compared in the study. After sampling, hyperthyroidism patients received methimazole starting at 30 mg daily, and ophthalmopathy patients received high-dose intravenous methylprednisolone. TCR V-J signatures able to tell the groups apart were searched for in a discovery cohort of 100 patients, of whom under 45 had Graves' ophthalmopathy and 57 had stable Graves' hyperthyroidism. The 100 or so discovery patients were randomly split 7:3 into training and test sets. An independent validation cohort of under 20 hyperthyroidism patients and 17 patients who later progressed to ophthalmopathy tested prospective prediction of ophthalmopathy.

Ophthalmopathy patients had moderately to severely active disease, with a Clinical Activity Score of 3 or more, a NOSPECS grade of 4 or more, and a disease duration of less than 3 months. Exclusion was applied to patients with uncontrolled infections, other autoimmune diseases, pregnancy or lactation. Diagnoses were established on the basis of clinical symptoms, serum thyroxine and TRAb, thyroid ultrasound, and orbital computed tomography. Ficoll-Paque density gradient centrifugation was used to isolate PBMCs from about 10 ml of fresh peripheral blood. Total RNA was extracted using Trizol reagent, and RNA quality was assessed on an Agilent 2100 Bioanalyzer. The paper's findings and limits, for the study overall: A 13 V-J signature model separated ophthalmopathy from stable hyperthyroidism, with approximately 87% sensitivity and about 81% specificity in cross-validation and 80%/75% in testing. Most expanded thyroid clonotypes (frequency above 0.001) were also detected in blood, a finding suggesting that blood repertoires may reflect thyroid immune responses. In validation, the model predicted progression to ophthalmopathy with approximately 71% sensitivity and approximately 74% specificity, a median of 6.5 months before onset. Sample size was not statistically predetermined, and investigators were not blinded to group allocation.

This clonotype was detected ten times or more. Its antigen is currently not known. The junction and the germline gene differ at one end; a read error may be behind it. TCR beta CDR3 regions were amplified from RNA transcripts. The first round of RT-PCR for the TCR CDR3 was performed with the HTBI primer set and the Qiagen OneStep RT-PCR kit. Libraries were constructed in a second round of multiplex PCR, after which size selection and purification were performed. Sequencing of the libraries was done on an Illumina HiSeq2000 using paired-end 100 bp reads. Turning to the authors' computational methods: SOAPnuke was used to process the raw data, with reads discarded if the reads contained adapters or uncalled bases, had a mean Phred below 15, or lacked an exact constant-primer or identifier match. High-quality paired reads were merged using COPE v1.2.5, and each unique nucleotide sequence was defined as a clonotype. MiTCR v1.1 was used to align clonotypes to the IMGT TRBV, TRBD and TRBJ reference segments. The analysis included only V-J combinations with a frequency above 0.0001, which together covered around 99% of the repertoires. A TCS score was defined as the ratio of F50 (clonal expansion) to E x V (chaos), with BLOSUM62-based TCRdist applied between CDR3 peptides within each V-J. Welch's t-statistics and random forest reduced fewer than 600 V-J features to some 14, which were used in a naive Bayes classifier (R e1071). The raw public data were reprocessed by TCRdb itself: fastp quality trimming at Q25, MiXCR clonotype calling, in-frame beta chains only. Duplicate CDR3 protein sequences are folded into a single record with the most common DNA and genes. The V and J calls were determined by TCRdb, not by the authors. Present in this sample are around 270,000 distinct CDR3 sequences, around a fifth of which were seen just once. About 40% of the sample belongs to the ten largest clones.

The CDR3, cysteine through phenylalanine, is 16 amino acids long. Just the 48-base CDR3 DNA is kept, in frame starting at base 1. For CDR1 and CDR2, the germline V gene lists SNHLY and FYNNEI. The chain is encoded by TRBV2 joined to TRBJ2-7, with 7 junctional bases fitting TRBD2. The receptor comes from a man aged 50 to 59 with Graves' ophthalmopathy. Material: blood. The DNA sequence is TGTGCCAGCAGTGAGAGTCCTGGCGGGAGCTCCTCCGAGCAGTACTTC. It translates to CASSESPGGSSSEQYF.